This is a list of T cell receptor beta chains from one sample in a study of T cell responses to AZD1222 COVID-19 vaccine. The data were produced by immunoSEQ multiplex PCR, yet TCRdb's version contains in-frame clones alone and is incomplete. Seen here are fewer than 120,000 clones, 81% observed once, and the top ten hold 4% to 5%. The sample consisted of peripheral blood, taken on day 0 of AZD1222 vaccination. The source is an adult in good health. Each CDR3 is given with its conserved first and last residue. D genes are given only for firm matches. The listing skips clone size in some rows; elsewhere it reads once, few, many or a size class.

d_call,clone_size,j_call,v_call,cdr3_nt,cdr3_aa
NA,NA,TRBJ1-6,TRBV27,TGTGCCAGCACCTTAGGGGGGCAGGGTTCACCCCTCCACTTT,CASTLGGQGSPLHF
TRBD1,NA,TRBJ1-1,TRBV28,TGTGCCAGCAGTTATATACAGGGGGGGAACACTGAAGCTTTCTTT,CASSYIQGGNTEAFF
NA,NA,TRBJ2-3,TRBV28,TGTGCCAGCAGCCATAGTCCGGTTTTGGCAGATACGCAGTATTTT,CASSHSPVLADTQYF
NA,NA,TRBJ2-5,TRBV4-3,TGCGCCAGCAGCCAAGACCGAGGGCCCCAAGAGACCCAGTACTTC,CASSQDRGPQETQYF
NA,NA,TRBJ1-4,TRBV25-1,TGTGCCAGCAGTGAACGGGCCGGGGGGAATGAAAAACTGTTTTTT,CASSERAGGNEKLFF
NA,NA,TRBJ1-3,TRBV10-3,TGTGCCTCCGAAAGTCCTGTCCTCTCTGGAAACACCATATATTTT,CASESPVLSGNTIYF
TRBD2,few,TRBJ2-1,TRBV11-2,TGTGCCAGCAGCCCTGGGGCTAGCGGGAGTACGGGCAATGAGCAGTTCTTC,CASSPGASGSTGNEQFF
TRBD1,NA,TRBJ1-5,TRBV7-2,TGTGCCAGCAGCAAAAGGACAGGGGGCACCAATAGCAATCAGCCCCAGCATTTT,CASSKRTGGTNSNQPQHF
TRBD2,once,TRBJ2-5,TRBV3-1/TRBV3-2,TGTGCCAGCAGCCCCCCGGGGGGGACTAGTTCTTTCTCAGAGACCCAGTACTTC,CASSPPGGTSSFSETQYF
NA,NA,TRBJ2-7,TRBV20-1,TGCAGTGCCGACAATACACTCGAGCAGTACTTC,CSADNTLEQYF
NA,NA,TRBJ1-1,TRBV28,TGTGCCAGCAGAGGCCGGGACCCGGGAGGGGGTGCTTTCTTT,CASRGRDPGGGAFF
TRBD1,NA,TRBJ1-6,TRBV30,TGTGCCTCAAGGACAGGGGTAAGGAATTCACCCCTCCACTTT,CASRTGVRNSPLHF
NA,NA,TRBJ1-1,TRBV7-2,TGTGCCAGCAGCTTGTTTTCAGGGTCTTTTGGTGAAGCTTTCTTT,CASSLFSGSFGEAFF
NA,once,TRBJ2-7,TRBV18,TGTGCCAGCTCACCACCGGGCTCCTACGAGCAGTACTTC,CASSPPGSYEQYF
NA,NA,TRBJ2-7,TRBV7-2,TGTGCCAGCAGCTTACTGCACAGCTCCTACGAGCAGTACTTC,CASSLLHSSYEQYF
TRBD2,NA,TRBJ2-1,TRBV7-2,TGTGCCAGCAGCTCGAGGACTAGCGGGAGTTACAATGAGCAGTTCTTC,CASSSRTSGSYNEQFF
TRBD1,NA,TRBJ1-1,TRBV19,TGTGCCAGTTTTAAGGACAGGGCGAACACTGAAGCTTTCTTT,CASFKDRANTEAFF
NA,NA,TRBJ2-3,TRBV3-1/TRBV3-2,TGTGCCAGCAGCCAAGGGACAGGCACAGATACGCAGTATTTT,CASSQGTGTDTQYF
NA,NA,TRBJ1-3,TRBV3-1/TRBV3-2,TGTGCCAGCAGCCAAAGAACTGGAAACACCATATATTTT,CASSQRTGNTIYF
NA,NA,TRBJ2-7,TRBV18,TGTGCCAGCTCACCACTCCCCCCGGCTGCCGAGCAGTACTTC,CASSPLPPAAEQYF
NA,NA,TRBJ1-4,TRBV7-9,TGTGCCAGCAGCTTCCTTGGGGTGGTTAGTGAAAAACTGTTTTTT,CASSFLGVVSEKLFF
TRBD1,few,TRBJ1-4,TRBV30,TGTGCCTGGTGCCGTCGGGACAGCTCTAATGAAAAACTGTTTTTT,CAWCRRDSSNEKLFF
TRBD2,NA,TRBJ2-5,TRBV6-1,TGTGCCAGCAGTAAAGCTAGTACGGGGGGTGAGACCCAGTACTTC,CASSKASTGGETQYF
NA,NA,TRBJ2-3,TRBV7-7,TGTGCCAGCAGCCCCTCAGCGCAGTGGCCGCAGTATTTT,CASSPSAQWPQYF
NA,NA,TRBJ1-4,TRBV7-2,TGTGCCAGCAGCAGACAGAGGGGGAATGAAAAACTGTTTTTT,CASSRQRGNEKLFF
NA,NA,TRBJ1-2,TRBV19,TGTGCCAGTAGTATCAAAACTAACTATGGCTACACCTTC,CASSIKTNYGYTF
NA,NA,TRBJ1-2,TRBV12-3/TRBV12-4,TGTGCCAGCTCCCGGGGGACCCGCGGCTACACCTTC,CASSRGTRGYTF